This TCR beta chain appears in the sequencing data of a study of T cells in Graves' hyperthyroidism and ophthalmopathy. On the study more broadly: The authors collected peripheral blood at initial diagnosis, before any treatment.

Uncontrolled infection, other autoimmune disease, pregnancy or lactation excluded patients. Extraction of PBMCs used roughly 9.4 ml of fresh peripheral blood. This CDR3 has 17 residues. Germline trimming cut 1 base from V and 6 bases from J; bases unmatched to any gene: 8. CDR1 is SGHAT and CDR2 is FQNNGV in the germline V gene. Amplified TCR beta CDR3 regions derived from RNA transcripts. First-round RT-PCR targeting the TCR CDR3 was performed with the HTBI primer set. TCRdb reprocessed the multiplex PCR reads via MiXCR and lists one record per CDR3 protein. The sample has 560,000 or so distinct CDR3 sequences, 15% to 20% seen once. This clonotype was counted ten times or more.

Specimen: blood. The rearrangement links TRBV11-2 to TRBJ2-1, with 11 nucleotides matching TRBD1. The sequence was collected from a man between 35 and 55 years old with Graves' ophthalmopathy. The CDR3 DNA reads as TGTGCCAGCAGCTTAGGTCTGAGGACAGGGGGCCGCAATGAGCAGTTCTTC. The encoded protein is CASSLGLRTGGRNEQFF.